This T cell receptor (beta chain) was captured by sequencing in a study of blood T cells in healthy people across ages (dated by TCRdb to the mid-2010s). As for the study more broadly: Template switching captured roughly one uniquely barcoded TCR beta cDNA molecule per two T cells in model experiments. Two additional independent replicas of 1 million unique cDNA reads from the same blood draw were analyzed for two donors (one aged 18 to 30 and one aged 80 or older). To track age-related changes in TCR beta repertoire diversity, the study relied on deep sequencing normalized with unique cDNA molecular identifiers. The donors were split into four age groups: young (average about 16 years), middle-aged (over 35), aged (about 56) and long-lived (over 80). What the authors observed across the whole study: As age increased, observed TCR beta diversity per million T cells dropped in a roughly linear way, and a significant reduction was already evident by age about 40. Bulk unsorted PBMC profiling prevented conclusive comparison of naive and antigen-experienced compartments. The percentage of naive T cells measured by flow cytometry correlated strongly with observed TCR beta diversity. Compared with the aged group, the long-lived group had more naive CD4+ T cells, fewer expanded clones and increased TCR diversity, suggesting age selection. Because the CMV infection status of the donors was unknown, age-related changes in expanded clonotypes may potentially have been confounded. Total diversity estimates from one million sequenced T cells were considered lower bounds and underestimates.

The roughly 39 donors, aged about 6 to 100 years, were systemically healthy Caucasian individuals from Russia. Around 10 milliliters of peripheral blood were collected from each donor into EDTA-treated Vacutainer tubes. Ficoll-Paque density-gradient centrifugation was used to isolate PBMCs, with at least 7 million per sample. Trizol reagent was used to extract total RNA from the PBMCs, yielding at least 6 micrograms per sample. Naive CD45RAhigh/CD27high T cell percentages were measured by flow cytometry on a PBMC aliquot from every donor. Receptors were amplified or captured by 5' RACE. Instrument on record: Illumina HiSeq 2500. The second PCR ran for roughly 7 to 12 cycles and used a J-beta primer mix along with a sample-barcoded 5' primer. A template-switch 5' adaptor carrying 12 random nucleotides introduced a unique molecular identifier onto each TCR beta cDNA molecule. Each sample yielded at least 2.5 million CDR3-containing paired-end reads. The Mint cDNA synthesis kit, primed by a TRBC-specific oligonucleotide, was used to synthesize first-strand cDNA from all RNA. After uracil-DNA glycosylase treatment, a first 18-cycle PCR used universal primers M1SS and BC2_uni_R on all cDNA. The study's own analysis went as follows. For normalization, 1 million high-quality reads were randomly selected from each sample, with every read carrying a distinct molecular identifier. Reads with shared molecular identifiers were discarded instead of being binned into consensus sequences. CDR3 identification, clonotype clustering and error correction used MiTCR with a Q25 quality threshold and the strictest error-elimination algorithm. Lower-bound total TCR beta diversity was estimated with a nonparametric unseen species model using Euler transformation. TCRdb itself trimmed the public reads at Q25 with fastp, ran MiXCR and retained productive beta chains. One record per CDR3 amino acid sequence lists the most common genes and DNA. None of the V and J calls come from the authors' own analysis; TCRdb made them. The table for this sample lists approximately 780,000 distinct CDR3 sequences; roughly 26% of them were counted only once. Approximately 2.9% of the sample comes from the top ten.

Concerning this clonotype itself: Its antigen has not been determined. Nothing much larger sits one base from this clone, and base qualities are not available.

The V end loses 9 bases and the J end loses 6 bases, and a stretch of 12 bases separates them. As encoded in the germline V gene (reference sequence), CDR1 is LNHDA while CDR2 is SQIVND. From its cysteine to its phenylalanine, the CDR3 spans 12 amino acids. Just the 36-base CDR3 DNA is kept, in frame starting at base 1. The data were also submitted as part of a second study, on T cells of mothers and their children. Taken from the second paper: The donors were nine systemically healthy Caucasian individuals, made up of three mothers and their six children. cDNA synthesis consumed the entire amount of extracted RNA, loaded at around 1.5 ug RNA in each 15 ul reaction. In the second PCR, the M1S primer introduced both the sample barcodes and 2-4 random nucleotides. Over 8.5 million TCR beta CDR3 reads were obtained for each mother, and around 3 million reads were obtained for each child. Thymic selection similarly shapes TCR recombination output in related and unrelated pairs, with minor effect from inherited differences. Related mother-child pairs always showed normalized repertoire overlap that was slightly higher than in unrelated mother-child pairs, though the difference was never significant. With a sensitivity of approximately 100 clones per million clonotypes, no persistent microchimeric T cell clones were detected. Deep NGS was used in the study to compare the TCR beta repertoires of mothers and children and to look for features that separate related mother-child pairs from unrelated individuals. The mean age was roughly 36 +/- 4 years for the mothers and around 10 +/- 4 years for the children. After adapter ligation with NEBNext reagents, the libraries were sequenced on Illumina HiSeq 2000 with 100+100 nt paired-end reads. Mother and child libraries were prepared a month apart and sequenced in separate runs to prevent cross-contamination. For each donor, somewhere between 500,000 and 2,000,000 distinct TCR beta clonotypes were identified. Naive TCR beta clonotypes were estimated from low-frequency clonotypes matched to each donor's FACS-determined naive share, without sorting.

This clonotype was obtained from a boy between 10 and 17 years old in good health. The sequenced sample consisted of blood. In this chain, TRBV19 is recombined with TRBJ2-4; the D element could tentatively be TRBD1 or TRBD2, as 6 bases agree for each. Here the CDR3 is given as CASRGPGNIQYF. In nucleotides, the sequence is TGTGCCAGCCGGGGGCCTGGAAACATTCAGTACTTC.